The rows below give T cell receptor beta chains drawn from one sample of a study of T cell repertoires in cytomegalovirus infection. These TCRs' antigens remain unknown. TCRdb ran MiXCR on the reads and lists one entry per CDR3 protein. The table lists about 920,000 distinct CDR3 sequences, approximately 31% of them singletons. Here the sequenced sample was cultured CD8+ T cells from PBMCs, taken from culture after CMV antigen stimulation. These receptors all come from a human donor in good health (CMV status not recorded). Some clones in this sample may be carry-over from other donors' samples. Each CDR3 is given without its conserved first and last residue.

v_gene | len | CDR3aa
TRBV6-1 | 12 | ASSDGDNYNEQF
TRBV19 | 13 | ASSALGGNYNEQF
TRBV4-1 | 12 | ASSPSQITGELF
TRBV5-4 | 14 | ASSLQGAVGKNIQY
TRBV7-9 | 12 | ASSLDPRNTEAF
TRBV7-8 | 14 | ASSTPSGGRWNEQF
TRBV12-3/TRBV12-4 | 12 | ASSPGPINSPLH
TRBV12-3/TRBV12-4 | 13 | ASSIDRGREETQY
TRBV4-1 | 14 | ASSQPPTGEGNIQY
TRBV18 | 15 | ASSPWTSGGAEETQY
TRBV15 | 11 | VTSGGGFFGYT
TRBV4-1 | 14 | ASSPDLGGIGNGYT
TRBV3-1 | 17 | ASSQVVVGILGPTGELF
TRBV7-6 | 12 | ASRVAAQGDTQY
TRBV25-1 | 15 | ASSELVGQGLGNEQF
TRBV20-1 | 10 | SARTGSYEQY
TRBV15 | 13 | ATSPDRGAYNEQF
TRBV7-6 | 12 | ASSRGGGVQPQH
TRBV29-1 | 11 | SVEAVSYNEQF
TRBV6-1 | 15 | ASSVIRPAYLLETQY
TRBV12-3/TRBV12-4 | 12 | ASSHRDGLDTQY
TRBV7-2 | 10 | VSIQGTDTQY
TRBV6-5 | 12 | ASSYSGGTDNMY
TRBV12-3/TRBV12-4 | 10 | ASRGGAASYT
TRBV7-2 | 15 | ASSSGQGAKFGNTIY
TRBV28 | 13 | ASSSYPSSTDTQY
TRBV7-8 | 14 | ASSLLAGGVQETQY
TRBV5-4 | 12 | ASSFTGANTEAF
TRBV27 | 13 | ASSLSLNLNTEAF
TRBV20-1 | 11 | SAHRETYYEQY
TRBV4-1 | 16 | ASSLDSGQLKPYNEQF
TRBV4-1 | 16 | ASSQVIPFGTDSYEQY
TRBV29-1 | 11 | STWTGEYTEAF
TRBV9 | 13 | ASTPTETTNTEAF
TRBV7-9 | 12 | ASSRGRGGYEQF
TRBV12-3/TRBV12-4 | 15 | ASKVKSAASGGNEQF
TRBV9 | 11 | ASTAGGNTEAF
TRBV7-9 | 12 | ASSLQGFQETQY
TRBV20-1 | 14 | SARSNSDRINYEQY
TRBV12-5 | 10 | ASAPGGYEQY
TRBV6-2/TRBV6-3 | 9 | ASEPPGELF
TRBV2 | 15 | ASSGSPRDRGYTEAF
TRBV9 | 13 | ASSVGWGFNYGYT
TRBV7-6 | 16 | ASSLDPKLAGGSDTQY
TRBV6-8 | 12 | ASRQGGSYYGYT
TRBV25-1 | 12 | VRDEGSSYNEQF
TRBV20-1 | 12 | SAETVELDNEQF
TRBV19 | 15 | ASPSKGDRKGTDTQY
TRBV20-1 | 14 | SARDPGQGHSYEQY
TRBV7-9 | 12 | ASRGGAAGDEQF
TRBV11-3 | 12 | ASSSRDLAGELF
TRBV7-2 | 14 | ASSPRRDRGPDTQY
TRBV6-1 | 9 | ASGVGAGYT
TRBV24-1 | 9 | ATGVDNEQF
TRBV27 | 14 | ASSSSRERLNTEAF
TRBV5-5 | 14 | ASSLSLAGYQETQY
TRBV27 | 14 | ASSLVGTGAGYEQY
TRBV12-3/TRBV12-4 | 17 | ASSFVLWSPGQDTGELF
TRBV6-5 | 13 | ASSYSPPGQEKLF
TRBV7-9 | 13 | ASLGLGISTDTQY